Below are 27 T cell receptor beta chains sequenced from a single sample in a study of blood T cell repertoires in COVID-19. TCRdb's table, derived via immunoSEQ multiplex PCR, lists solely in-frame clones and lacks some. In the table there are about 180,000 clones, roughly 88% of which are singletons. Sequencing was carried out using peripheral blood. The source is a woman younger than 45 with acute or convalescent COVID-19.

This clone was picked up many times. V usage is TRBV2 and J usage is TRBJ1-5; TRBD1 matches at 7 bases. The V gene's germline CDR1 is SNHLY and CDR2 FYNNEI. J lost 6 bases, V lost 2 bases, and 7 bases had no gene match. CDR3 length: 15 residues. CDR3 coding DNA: TGTGCCAGCAGTGAACTCGGACAGGTGGGTCAGCCCCAGCATTTT. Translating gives CASSELGQVGQPQHF.

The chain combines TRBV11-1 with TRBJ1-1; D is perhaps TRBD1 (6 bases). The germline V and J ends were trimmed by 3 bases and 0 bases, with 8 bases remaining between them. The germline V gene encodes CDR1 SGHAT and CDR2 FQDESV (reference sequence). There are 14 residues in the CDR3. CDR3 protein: CASSLGTLNTEAFF. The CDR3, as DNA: TGTGCCAGCAGCTTGGGGACACTGAACACTGAAGCTTTCTTT.

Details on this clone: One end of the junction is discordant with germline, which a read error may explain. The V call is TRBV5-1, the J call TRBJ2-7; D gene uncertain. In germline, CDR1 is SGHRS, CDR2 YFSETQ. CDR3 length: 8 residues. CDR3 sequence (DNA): TGCGCCAGCAGCTTGTTCAGCTTC. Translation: CASSLFSF.

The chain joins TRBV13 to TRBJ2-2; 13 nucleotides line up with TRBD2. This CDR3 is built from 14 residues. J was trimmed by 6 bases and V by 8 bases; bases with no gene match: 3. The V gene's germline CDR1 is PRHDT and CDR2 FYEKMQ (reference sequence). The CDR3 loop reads CASRTSGRAGELFF. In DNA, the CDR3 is TGTGCCAGCCGGACTAGCGGGAGAGCCGGGGAGCTGTTTTTT.

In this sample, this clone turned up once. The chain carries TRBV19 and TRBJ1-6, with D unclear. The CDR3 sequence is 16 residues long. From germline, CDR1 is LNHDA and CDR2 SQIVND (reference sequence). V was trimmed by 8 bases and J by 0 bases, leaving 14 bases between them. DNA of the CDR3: TGTGCCAGTGCCCTAGCGGGGAGCTCCTATAATTCACCCCTCCACTTT. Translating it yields CASALAGSSYNSPLHF.

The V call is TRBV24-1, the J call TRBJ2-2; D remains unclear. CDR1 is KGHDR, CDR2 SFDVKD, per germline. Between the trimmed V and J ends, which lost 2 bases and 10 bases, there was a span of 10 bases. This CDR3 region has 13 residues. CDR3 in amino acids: CATSDSSLPELFF. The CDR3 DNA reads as TGTGCCACCAGTGATTCGTCCCTTCCGGAGCTGTTTTTT.

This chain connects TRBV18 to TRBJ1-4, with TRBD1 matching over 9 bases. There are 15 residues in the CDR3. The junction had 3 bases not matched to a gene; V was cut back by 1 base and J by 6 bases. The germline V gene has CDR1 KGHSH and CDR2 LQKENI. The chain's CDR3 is CASSPQRTGDEKLFF. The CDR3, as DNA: TGTGCCAGCTCACCACAAAGGACAGGGGATGAAAAACTGTTTTTT.

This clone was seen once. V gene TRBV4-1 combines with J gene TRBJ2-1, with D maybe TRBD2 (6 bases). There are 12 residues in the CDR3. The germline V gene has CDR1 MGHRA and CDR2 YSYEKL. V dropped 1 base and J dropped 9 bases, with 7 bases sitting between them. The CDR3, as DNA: TGCGCCAGCAGCCAAGGAGCGGGTGAGCAGTTCTTC. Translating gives CASSQGAGEQFF.

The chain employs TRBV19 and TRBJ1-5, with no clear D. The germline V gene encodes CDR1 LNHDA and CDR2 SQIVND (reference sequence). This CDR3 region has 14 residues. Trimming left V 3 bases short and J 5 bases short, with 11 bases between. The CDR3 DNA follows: TGTGCCAGTAGTATTTCAGGATATGATCAGCCCCAGCATTTT. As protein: CASSISGYDQPQHF.

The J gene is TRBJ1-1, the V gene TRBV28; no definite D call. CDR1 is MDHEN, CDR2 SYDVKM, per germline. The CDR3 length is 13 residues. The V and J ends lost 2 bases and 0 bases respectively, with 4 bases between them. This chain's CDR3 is CASSLPMNTEAFF. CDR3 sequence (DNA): TGTGCCAGCAGTTTACCCATGAACACTGAAGCTTTCTTT.

As DNA, the CDR3 is TGCGCCAGCAGCTTGGACGGGGACTATGGCTACACCTTC. This sequence encodes CASSLDGDYGYTF. The rearrangement links TRBV5-1 to TRBJ1-2; D is undetermined. Germline CDR1 and CDR2: SGHRS and YFSETQ. Deletions cut 0 bases from V and 3 bases from J, with 6 bases between. The CDR3 contains 13 residues.

The CDR3 sequence is CASSLTGDEQYF. The CDR3, as DNA: TGCGCCAGCAGCTTGACAGGGGACGAGCAGTACTTC. The V call is TRBV5-1, the J call TRBJ2-7; TRBD1 aligns across 7 bases. Germline V gives CDR1 SGHRS, CDR2 YFSETQ. The trim removed 1 base at V and 5 bases at J, leaving 0 bases unmatched. The CDR3 extends over 12 amino acids.

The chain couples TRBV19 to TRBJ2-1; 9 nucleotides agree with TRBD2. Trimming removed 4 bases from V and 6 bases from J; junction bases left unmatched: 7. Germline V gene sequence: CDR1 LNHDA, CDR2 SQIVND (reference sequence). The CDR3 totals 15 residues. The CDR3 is CASSKGGRVVNEQFF. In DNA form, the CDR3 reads TGTGCCAGTAGTAAGGGCGGGAGGGTCGTCAATGAGCAGTTCTTC. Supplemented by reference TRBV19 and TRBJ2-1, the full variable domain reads DGGITQSPKYLFRKEGQNVTLSCEQNLNHDAMYWYRQDPGQGLRLIYYSQIVNDFQKGDIAEGYSVSREKKESFPLTVTSAQKNPTAFYLCASSKGGRVVNEQFFGPGTRLTVL.

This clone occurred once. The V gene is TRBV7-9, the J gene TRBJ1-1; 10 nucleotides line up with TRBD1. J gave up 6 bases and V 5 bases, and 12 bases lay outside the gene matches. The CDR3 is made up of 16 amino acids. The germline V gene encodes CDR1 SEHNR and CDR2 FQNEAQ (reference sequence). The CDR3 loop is CASSVTPGQGSPEAFF. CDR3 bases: TGTGCCAGCAGCGTAACACCGGGACAGGGGTCCCCTGAAGCTTTCTTT.

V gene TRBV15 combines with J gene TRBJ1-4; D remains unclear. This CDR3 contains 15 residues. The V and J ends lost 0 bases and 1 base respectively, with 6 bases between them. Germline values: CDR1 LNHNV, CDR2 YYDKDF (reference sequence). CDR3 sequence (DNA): TGTGCCACCAGCAGAGAACAGTTAACTAATGAAAAACTGTTTTTT. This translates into CATSREQLTNEKLFF.

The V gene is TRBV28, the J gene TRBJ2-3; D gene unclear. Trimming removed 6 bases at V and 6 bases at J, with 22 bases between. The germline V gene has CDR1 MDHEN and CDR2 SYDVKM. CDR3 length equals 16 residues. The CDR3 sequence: CASSTPSRLGLDTQYF. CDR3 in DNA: TGTGCCAGCAGCACCCCATCAAGACTCGGCCTGGATACGCAGTATTTT.

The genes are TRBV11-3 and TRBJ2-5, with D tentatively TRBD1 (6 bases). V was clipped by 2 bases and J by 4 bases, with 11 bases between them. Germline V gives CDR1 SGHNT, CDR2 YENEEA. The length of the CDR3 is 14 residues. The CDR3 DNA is TGTGCCAGCAGCTTATCAGGGGCCCGAGAGACCCAGTACTTC. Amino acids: CASSLSGARETQYF. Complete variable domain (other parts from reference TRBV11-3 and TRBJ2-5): EAGVVQSPRYKIIEKKQPVAFWCNPISGHNTLYWYLQNLGQGPELLIRYENEEAVDDSQLPKDRFSAERLKGVDSTLKIQPAELGDSAVYLCASSLSGARETQYFGPGTRLLVL.

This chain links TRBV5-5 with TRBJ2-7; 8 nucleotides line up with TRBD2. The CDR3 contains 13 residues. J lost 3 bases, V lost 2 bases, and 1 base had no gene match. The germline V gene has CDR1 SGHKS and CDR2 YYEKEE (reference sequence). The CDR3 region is CASSLTSGYEQYF. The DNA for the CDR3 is TGTGCCAGCAGCTTAACTAGCGGCTACGAGCAGTACTTC.

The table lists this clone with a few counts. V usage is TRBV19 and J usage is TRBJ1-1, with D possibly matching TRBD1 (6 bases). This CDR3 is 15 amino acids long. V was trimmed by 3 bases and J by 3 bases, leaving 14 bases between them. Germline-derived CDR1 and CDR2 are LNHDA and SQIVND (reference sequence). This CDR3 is CASSITGGAYTEAFF. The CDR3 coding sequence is TGTGCCAGTAGTATCACCGGGGGGGCCTACACTGAAGCTTTCTTT.

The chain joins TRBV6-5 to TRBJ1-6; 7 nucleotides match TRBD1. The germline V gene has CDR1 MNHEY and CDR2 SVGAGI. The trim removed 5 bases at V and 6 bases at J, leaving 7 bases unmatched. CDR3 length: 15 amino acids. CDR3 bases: TGTGCCAGCAGTCAATCGTACAGGGGTAATTCACCCCTCCACTTT. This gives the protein CASSQSYRGNSPLHF.

CDR3 coding DNA: TGTGCCACCAGTGACTCCGGGAGCCCCTACGAGCAGTACTTC. It encodes CATSDSGSPYEQYF. The chain recombines TRBV24-1 with TRBJ2-7; the D gene is possibly TRBD2 (6 bases). Germline V lookup: CDR1 KGHDR, CDR2 SFDVKD. Deletions cut 4 bases from V and 2 bases from J, with 11 bases between. CDR3 length: 14 amino acids.

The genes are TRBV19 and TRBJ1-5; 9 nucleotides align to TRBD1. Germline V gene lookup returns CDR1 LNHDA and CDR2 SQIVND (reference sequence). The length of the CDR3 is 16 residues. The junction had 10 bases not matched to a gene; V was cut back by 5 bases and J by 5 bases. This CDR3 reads CASSPAGDRGYQPQHF. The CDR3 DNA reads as TGTGCCAGTAGTCCGGCCGGCGACAGGGGGTATCAGCCCCAGCATTTT. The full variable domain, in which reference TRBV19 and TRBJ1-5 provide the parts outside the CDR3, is DGGITQSPKYLFRKEGQNVTLSCEQNLNHDAMYWYRQDPGQGLRLIYYSQIVNDFQKGDIAEGYSVSREKKESFPLTVTSAQKNPTAFYLCASSPAGDRGYQPQHFGDGTRLSIL.

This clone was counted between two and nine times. DNA for the CDR3: TGTGCCAGCAGCGTAGTCGGCTACGAGCAGTACTTC. Translation gives CASSVVGYEQYF. This chain connects TRBV5-4 to TRBJ2-7; D uncertain. This CDR3 contains 12 residues. V lost 4 bases and J lost 3, with 8 bases in between. CDR1 is SGHNT and CDR2 is YYREEE in the germline V gene (reference sequence).

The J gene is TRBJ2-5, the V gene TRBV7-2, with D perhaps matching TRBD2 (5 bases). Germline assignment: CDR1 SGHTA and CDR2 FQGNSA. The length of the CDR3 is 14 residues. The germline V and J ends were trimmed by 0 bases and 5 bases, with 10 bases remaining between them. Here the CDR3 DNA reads TGTGCCAGCAGCTTAGCCGCTAGCTTTGAGACCCAGTACTTC. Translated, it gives CASSLAASFETQYF.

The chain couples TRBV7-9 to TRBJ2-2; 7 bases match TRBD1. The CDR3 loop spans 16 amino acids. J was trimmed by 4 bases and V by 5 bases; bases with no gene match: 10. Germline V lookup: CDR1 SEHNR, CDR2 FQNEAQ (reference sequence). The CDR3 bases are TGTGCCAGCAGCCGACTCCGGGACAGAGGCACCGGGGAGCTGTTTTTT. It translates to CASSRLRDRGTGELFF. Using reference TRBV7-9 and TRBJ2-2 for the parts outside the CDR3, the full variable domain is DTGVSQNPRHKITKRGQNVTFRCDPISEHNRLYWYRQTLGQGPEFLTYFQNEAQLEKSRLLSDRFSAERPKGSFSTLEIQRTEQGDSAMYLCASSRLRDRGTGELFFGEGSRLTVL.

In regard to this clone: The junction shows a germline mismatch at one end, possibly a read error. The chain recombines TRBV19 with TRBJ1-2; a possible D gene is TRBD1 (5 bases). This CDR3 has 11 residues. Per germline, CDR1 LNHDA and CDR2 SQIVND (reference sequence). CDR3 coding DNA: TGTGCCAGTAGTATAGGTCTACAGGCCGCCTTC. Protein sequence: CASSIGLQAAF.

The CDR3 reads CASFGTSGRANSSGEQFF. The CDR3 region has the DNA TGTGCCAGCTTTGGGACTAGCGGGAGGGCCAATTCATCAGGTGAGCAGTTCTTC. The chain employs TRBV21-1 and TRBJ2-1; no DNA check was done on the table's D call, TRBD2. TRBV21-1 represents a pseudogene. This CDR3 is built from 18 residues.